These T cell receptor beta chains were read from a single sample in a study of blood T cell repertoires in COVID-19. The repertoire was sequenced with immunoSEQ multiplex PCR; TCRdb's copy has only in-frame clones and lacks some. Counted here are over 70,000 clones, roughly 91% occurring once; the ten biggest clones make up about 6.7%. The specimen sequenced was peripheral blood. The receptors here all came from a man aged 18 to 29 with COVID-19, enrolled during active disease. Both conserved end residues are part of each CDR3. Fields, in order: J gene, clone size, V gene, CDR3 length, D gene, CDR3 DNA, CDR3 protein. D genes are given only for firm matches. The size field is filled for only some rows; it gives once, few, many or a size class.

j_call: TRBJ1-1; clone_size: .; v_call: TRBV19; cdr3_length: 15; d_call: .; cdr3_nt: TGTGCCAGTAGTATATGGTCCCGGCGGGGCAGGCGAGCTTTCTTT; cdr3_aa: CASSIWSRRGRRAFF
j_call: TRBJ2-1; clone_size: .; v_call: TRBV19; cdr3_length: 17; d_call: TRBD2; cdr3_nt: TGTGCCAGTAGTCTCCGACTAGCGGGAGAGTGGGTGAATGAGCAGTTCTTC; cdr3_aa: CASSLRLAGEWVNEQFF
j_call: TRBJ1-2; clone_size: .; v_call: TRBV6-5; cdr3_length: 14; d_call: TRBD1; cdr3_nt: TGTGCCAGCAGGGGGGGACAGGGGTTGTATGGCTACACCTTC; cdr3_aa: CASRGGQGLYGYTF
j_call: TRBJ2-1; clone_size: .; v_call: TRBV6-5; cdr3_length: 11; d_call: .; cdr3_nt: TGTGCCAGCAGTTACGTGGGCGAGCAGTTCTTC; cdr3_aa: CASSYVGEQFF
j_call: TRBJ2-3; clone_size: .; v_call: TRBV5-1; cdr3_length: 15; d_call: TRBD1; cdr3_nt: TGCGCCAGCAGCTTGGAGGACAGGGGCACAGATACGCAGTATTTT; cdr3_aa: CASSLEDRGTDTQYF
j_call: TRBJ2-3; clone_size: .; v_call: TRBV5-6; cdr3_length: 17; d_call: TRBD1; cdr3_nt: TGTGCCAGCAGCTTCCTGACAGGGCAGGGTAGCACAGATACGCAGTATTTT; cdr3_aa: CASSFLTGQGSTDTQYF
j_call: TRBJ2-7; clone_size: .; v_call: TRBV27; cdr3_length: 15; d_call: TRBD1; cdr3_nt: TGTGCCAGCAGTCCGGAGACAGGGAGCTCCTACGAGCAGTACTTC; cdr3_aa: CASSPETGSSYEQYF
j_call: TRBJ2-7; clone_size: .; v_call: TRBV7-9; cdr3_length: 15; d_call: .; cdr3_nt: TGTGCCAGCAGCTTAGTTCTGGCGGGTCTCGGCGAGCAGTACTTC; cdr3_aa: CASSLVLAGLGEQYF
j_call: TRBJ2-7; clone_size: .; v_call: TRBV15; cdr3_length: 14; d_call: .; cdr3_nt: TGTGCCACCAGCATAGCGTTGAGCTCCTACGAGCAGTACTTC; cdr3_aa: CATSIALSSYEQYF
j_call: TRBJ1-4; clone_size: .; v_call: TRBV7-2; cdr3_length: 19; d_call: TRBD1; cdr3_nt: TGTGCCAGCAGCGCCGGACGGTGGGGGACAGGACGACGGCCTGAAAAACTGCTTTTT; cdr3_aa: CASSAGRWGTGRRPEKLLF
j_call: TRBJ2-1; clone_size: .; v_call: TRBV27; cdr3_length: 13; d_call: .; cdr3_nt: TGTGCCAGCAGTTTGGGCAGCTACAATGAGCAGTTCTTC; cdr3_aa: CASSLGSYNEQFF
j_call: TRBJ2-7; clone_size: .; v_call: TRBV27; cdr3_length: 13; d_call: .; cdr3_nt: TGTGCCAGCATAGGGACTCAGACCTACGAGCAGTACTTC; cdr3_aa: CASIGTQTYEQYF
j_call: TRBJ2-3; clone_size: .; v_call: TRBV7-2; cdr3_length: 16; d_call: TRBD1; cdr3_nt: TGTGCCAGCAAGTTCTTTGGACAGGGGTTCACAGATACGCAGTATTTT; cdr3_aa: CASKFFGQGFTDTQYF
j_call: TRBJ1-2; clone_size: few; v_call: TRBV6-5; cdr3_length: 15; d_call: TRBD1; cdr3_nt: TGTGCCAGCAGCAGGGGGGCTGGGACAGACTATGGCTACACCTTC; cdr3_aa: CASSRGAGTDYGYTF
j_call: TRBJ2-3; clone_size: .; v_call: TRBV10-2; cdr3_length: 12; d_call: TRBD2; cdr3_nt: TGCGCCAGCGGGGACTACGAAGATACGCAGTATTTT; cdr3_aa: CASGDYEDTQYF
j_call: TRBJ2-2; clone_size: .; v_call: TRBV28; cdr3_length: 15; d_call: .; cdr3_nt: TGTGCCAGCAGTTCCGGCAGGGAGAACACCGGGGAGCTGTTTTTT; cdr3_aa: CASSSGRENTGELFF
j_call: TRBJ2-7; clone_size: few; v_call: TRBV4-3; cdr3_length: 13; d_call: .; cdr3_nt: TGCGCCAGCAGCCAAGAGTTCGAGAACGAGCAGTACTTC; cdr3_aa: CASSQEFENEQYF
j_call: TRBJ2-2; clone_size: .; v_call: TRBV28; cdr3_length: 13; d_call: .; cdr3_nt: TGTGCCAGCAGTCGGACATGGGCCGGGGAGCTGTTTTTT; cdr3_aa: CASSRTWAGELFF
j_call: TRBJ2-1; clone_size: .; v_call: TRBV19; cdr3_length: 12; d_call: .; cdr3_nt: TGTGCCAGTAGTATATGGGGGGATGAGCAGTTCTTC; cdr3_aa: CASSIWGDEQFF
j_call: TRBJ2-1; clone_size: .; v_call: TRBV6-2/TRBV6-3; cdr3_length: 11; d_call: .; cdr3_nt: TGTGCCAGCAGCCGACTCAATGAGCAGTTCTTC; cdr3_aa: CASSRLNEQFF
j_call: TRBJ2-7; clone_size: .; v_call: TRBV7-2; cdr3_length: 14; d_call: TRBD1; cdr3_nt: TGTGCCAGCAGCTCTGGGACAGGGGTATCCGAGCAGTACTTC; cdr3_aa: CASSSGTGVSEQYF
j_call: TRBJ2-2; clone_size: .; v_call: TRBV24-1; cdr3_length: 15; d_call: .; cdr3_nt: TGTGCCACCAGTGATTTGAAGGGGCGCACCGGGGAGCTGTTTTTT; cdr3_aa: CATSDLKGRTGELFF
j_call: TRBJ1-1; clone_size: .; v_call: TRBV28; cdr3_length: 16; d_call: .; cdr3_nt: TGTGCCAGCAGTTTATTTAGTGGGCGGGGAGGGACTGAAGCTTTCTTT; cdr3_aa: CASSLFSGRGGTEAFF
j_call: TRBJ2-3; clone_size: .; v_call: TRBV11-3; cdr3_length: 13; d_call: .; cdr3_nt: TGTGCCAGCAGCCAAGGCGGCAAAAATACGCAGTATTTT; cdr3_aa: CASSQGGKNTQYF
j_call: TRBJ2-7; clone_size: .; v_call: TRBV5-4; cdr3_length: 15; d_call: TRBD2; cdr3_nt: TGTGCCAGCAGCCCCAGGGCGGGAGGCTACTACGAGCAGTACTTC; cdr3_aa: CASSPRAGGYYEQYF
j_call: TRBJ1-1; clone_size: .; v_call: TRBV27; cdr3_length: 13; d_call: .; cdr3_nt: TGTGCCAGCAGTCCTCCCGGCCGGGAATCAGCTTTCTTT; cdr3_aa: CASSPPGRESAFF
j_call: TRBJ1-1; clone_size: .; v_call: TRBV4-1; cdr3_length: 15; d_call: .; cdr3_nt: TGCGCCAGCAGCCAGAAGGGACTGATGAACACTGAAGCTTTCTTT; cdr3_aa: CASSQKGLMNTEAFF
j_call: TRBJ2-7; clone_size: once; v_call: TRBV12-3/TRBV12-4; cdr3_length: 12; d_call: .; cdr3_nt: TGTGCCAGCATACAGGGACCCTACGAGCAGTACTTC; cdr3_aa: CASIQGPYEQYF
j_call: TRBJ2-7; clone_size: .; v_call: TRBV3-1/TRBV3-2; cdr3_length: 15; d_call: TRBD2; cdr3_nt: TGTGCCAGCAGCCAAGCAAGCGGGAGGGCCTACGAGCAGTACTTC; cdr3_aa: CASSQASGRAYEQYF
j_call: TRBJ2-6; clone_size: .; v_call: TRBV4-1; cdr3_length: 16; d_call: TRBD2; cdr3_nt: TGCGCCAGCAAAAACGGGGGGGGCTCTGGGGCCAACGTCCTGACTTTC; cdr3_aa: CASKNGGGSGANVLTF
j_call: TRBJ2-5; clone_size: .; v_call: TRBV4-3; cdr3_length: 15; d_call: .; cdr3_nt: TGCGCCAGCAGCCAAGACGGACTTCAGGGGGGTTCCCAGTACTTC; cdr3_aa: CASSQDGLQGGSQYF
j_call: TRBJ2-7; clone_size: .; v_call: TRBV7-2; cdr3_length: 14; d_call: .; cdr3_nt: TGTGCCAGCAGCTTAACGGAGGGCAGCTACGAGCAGTACTTC; cdr3_aa: CASSLTEGSYEQYF
j_call: TRBJ1-1; clone_size: .; v_call: TRBV30; cdr3_length: 15; d_call: .; cdr3_nt: TGTGCCTGGAACTCGGGTAGAACGGTGAACACTGAAGCTTTCTTT; cdr3_aa: CAWNSGRTVNTEAFF
j_call: TRBJ1-1; clone_size: once; v_call: TRBV2; cdr3_length: 15; d_call: TRBD1; cdr3_nt: TGTGCCAGCAGGGCCTACGGGACAGGGAGGACTGAAGCTTTCTTT; cdr3_aa: CASRAYGTGRTEAFF
j_call: TRBJ2-7; clone_size: .; v_call: TRBV19; cdr3_length: 14; d_call: .; cdr3_nt: TGTGCCAGTAGTATAGGACAGTCCTCCTACGAGCAGTACTTC; cdr3_aa: CASSIGQSSYEQYF
j_call: TRBJ2-1; clone_size: once; v_call: TRBV5-6; cdr3_length: 13; d_call: TRBD2; cdr3_nt: TGTGCCAGCAGCTTGGACCAGCGGGGGTCGCAGTTCTTC; cdr3_aa: CASSLDQRGSQFF
j_call: TRBJ1-6; clone_size: .; v_call: TRBV3-1/TRBV3-2; cdr3_length: 13; d_call: .; cdr3_nt: TGTGCCAGCAGCCAAGATCAATATTCACCCCTCCACTTT; cdr3_aa: CASSQDQYSPLHF
j_call: TRBJ2-7; clone_size: .; v_call: TRBV7-2; cdr3_length: 14; d_call: .; cdr3_nt: TGTGCCAGCAGCAGATCCGGGTCCTCCTACGAGCAGTACTTC; cdr3_aa: CASSRSGSSYEQYF
j_call: TRBJ2-3; clone_size: .; v_call: TRBV5-4; cdr3_length: 17; d_call: TRBD2; cdr3_nt: TGTGCCAGCAGCTTGGTACGACTAAGCGGGAGGGTTGATACGCAGTATTTT; cdr3_aa: CASSLVRLSGRVDTQYF
j_call: TRBJ2-1; clone_size: .; v_call: TRBV19; cdr3_length: 12; d_call: TRBD1; cdr3_nt: TGTGCCAGTAGACACCAGGGGGATGAGCAGTTCTTC; cdr3_aa: CASRHQGDEQFF
j_call: TRBJ2-1; clone_size: once; v_call: TRBV29-1; cdr3_length: 13; d_call: TRBD1; cdr3_nt: TGCAGCGGCCGGGACAGGGGGCTCGATGAGCAGTTCTTC; cdr3_aa: CSGRDRGLDEQFF
j_call: TRBJ2-1; clone_size: .; v_call: TRBV3-1/TRBV3-2; cdr3_length: 15; d_call: TRBD2; cdr3_nt: TGTGCCAGCAGCCAAGTCGGGAGGACCAACAATGAGCAGTTCTTC; cdr3_aa: CASSQVGRTNNEQFF
j_call: TRBJ2-6; clone_size: .; v_call: TRBV9; cdr3_length: 18; d_call: .; cdr3_nt: TGTGCCAGCAGCCCGGGGGACTCGCCCAGCTCTGGGGCCAACGTCCTGACTTTC; cdr3_aa: CASSPGDSPSSGANVLTF
j_call: TRBJ1-5; clone_size: .; v_call: TRBV6-6; cdr3_length: 16; d_call: .; cdr3_nt: TGTGCCAGCAGTTACTCCCCAGGGGCTAGCAATCAGCCCCAGCATTTT; cdr3_aa: CASSYSPGASNQPQHF
j_call: TRBJ1-5; clone_size: .; v_call: TRBV12-3/TRBV12-4; cdr3_length: 12; d_call: .; cdr3_nt: TGTGCCAGCAGTCCAGGGGCTCAGCCCCAGCATTTT; cdr3_aa: CASSPGAQPQHF
j_call: TRBJ2-2; clone_size: .; v_call: TRBV24-1; cdr3_length: 14; d_call: .; cdr3_nt: TGTGCCACCAGTGATTTGCTGAGCACCGGGGAGCTGTTTTTT; cdr3_aa: CATSDLLSTGELFF
j_call: TRBJ1-1; clone_size: .; v_call: TRBV29-1; cdr3_length: 13; d_call: .; cdr3_nt: TGCAGCGTTGAAGGGCGGTTGAACACTGAAGCTTTCTTT; cdr3_aa: CSVEGRLNTEAFF
j_call: TRBJ2-1; clone_size: .; v_call: TRBV9; cdr3_length: 14; d_call: .; cdr3_nt: TGTGCCAGCAGCGTAGCGGGAGTCGGGAATGAGCAGTTCTTC; cdr3_aa: CASSVAGVGNEQFF
j_call: TRBJ2-5; clone_size: .; v_call: TRBV7-7; cdr3_length: 15; d_call: TRBD2; cdr3_nt: TGTGCCAGCAGCCCCGGGACTAGCCCGAAAGAGACCCAGTACTTC; cdr3_aa: CASSPGTSPKETQYF
j_call: TRBJ2-4; clone_size: .; v_call: TRBV5-6; cdr3_length: 13; d_call: TRBD2; cdr3_nt: TGTGCCAGCAGCTTGATCGGGGGGAACATTCAGTACTTC; cdr3_aa: CASSLIGGNIQYF
j_call: TRBJ2-7; clone_size: .; v_call: TRBV5-4; cdr3_length: 12; d_call: .; cdr3_nt: TGTGCCAGCAGCTTGGGGCCTCCCGAGCAGTACTTC; cdr3_aa: CASSLGPPEQYF
j_call: TRBJ1-1; clone_size: .; v_call: TRBV28; cdr3_length: 15; d_call: TRBD1; cdr3_nt: TGTGCCAGCAGTAGCAGACAGGGGAGGAACACTGAAGCTTTCTTT; cdr3_aa: CASSSRQGRNTEAFF
j_call: TRBJ1-6; clone_size: .; v_call: TRBV14; cdr3_length: 13; d_call: .; cdr3_nt: TGTGCCAGCAGCTCCGGAGCGGGCTCACCCCTCCACTTT; cdr3_aa: CASSSGAGSPLHF
j_call: TRBJ2-5; clone_size: .; v_call: TRBV9; cdr3_length: 16; d_call: TRBD1; cdr3_nt: TGTGCCAGCAGCGTAGGCGGGACAGGCGTACAAGAGACCCAGTACTTC; cdr3_aa: CASSVGGTGVQETQYF
j_call: TRBJ1-2; clone_size: .; v_call: TRBV4-3; cdr3_length: 13; d_call: .; cdr3_nt: TGCGCCAGCAGCCAAGATGGACAACGGGGCTACACCTTC; cdr3_aa: CASSQDGQRGYTF
j_call: TRBJ2-7; clone_size: .; v_call: TRBV18; cdr3_length: 13; d_call: .; cdr3_nt: TGTGCCAGCTCACCACCCGCGGGACACGAGCAGTACTTC; cdr3_aa: CASSPPAGHEQYF
j_call: TRBJ1-2; clone_size: .; v_call: TRBV3-1/TRBV3-2; cdr3_length: 16; d_call: .; cdr3_nt: TGTGCCAGCAGCCAAGATCTAAGCAGGCCCACCAATGGCTACACCTTC; cdr3_aa: CASSQDLSRPTNGYTF